What follows are 26 T cell receptor beta chains derived from one specimen sequenced in a study of blood T cells in healthy people across ages. The use of a sample-barcoded 5' primer and a J-beta primer mix characterized a second PCR of roughly 6 to 11 cycles. TCRdb processed the 5' RACE reads anew with MiXCR; each CDR3 protein has one entry. Found here are about 970,000 distinct CDR3 sequences, roughly 51% of them singletons; the top ten hold over 20%. The sequenced sample was blood. The receptors stem from a woman in her fifties or sixties in good health.

This chain connects TRBV2 to TRBJ1-5, with D possibly being TRBD1 (5 bases). Trimming took 5 bases from V and 7 from J, leaving 18 bases between them. The CDR3 has 15 residues. Germline CDR1 reads SNHLY; CDR2 reads FYNNEI. CDR3 sequence (DNA): TGTGCCAGCAGTCCCTCCGCAGGGATGAGGCAGCCCCAGCATTTT. It specifies CASSPSAGMRQPQHF. The full variable domain, in which reference TRBV2 and TRBJ1-5 provide the parts outside the CDR3, is EPEVTQTPSHQVTQMGQEVILRCVPISNHLYFYWYRQILGQKVEFLVSFYNNEISEKSEIFDDQFSVERPDGSNFTLKIRSTKLEDSAMYFCASSPSAGMRQPQHFGDGTRLSIL.

As to this clonotype: The junction departs from germline at one end; a sequencing error may be responsible. V is TRBV7-9 and J is TRBJ2-3; D is tentatively TRBD1 or TRBD2 (5 bases each). This CDR3 has 16 amino acids. Germline V gene lookup returns CDR1 SEHNR and CDR2 FQNEAQ (reference sequence). CDR3 amino acids: CAGSPGWTYSTDTQYF. CDR3 nucleotides: TGTGCCGGCAGCCCAGGGTGGACTTACTCCACAGATACGCAGTATTTT.

The V call is TRBV6-5, the J call TRBJ1-4; D remains ambiguous. The CDR3 covers 15 residues. Per germline, CDR1 MNHEY and CDR2 SVGAGI. V dropped 10 bases and J dropped 0 bases, with 15 bases sitting between them. CDR3 DNA sequence: TGTGCCACCAAATGGGGTGTCGCAACTAATGAAAAACTGTTTTTT. This gives the protein CATKWGVATNEKLFF.

V usage is TRBV7-2 and J usage is TRBJ1-2; 7 bases are a match to TRBD1. Unmatched junction bases numbered 15, after V lost 5 bases and J lost 12 bases. Per germline, CDR1 SGHTA and CDR2 FQGNSA. CDR3 length: 14 amino acids. CDR3 amino acids: CASSPNRQGRGNTF. The CDR3 DNA is TGTGCCAGCAGCCCGAACCGACAGGGCCGAGGCAACACCTTC.

This clonotype was seen a few times. The gene calls are TRBV15 and TRBJ2-7; no firm D call. V shed 2 bases and J shed 4 bases, with 12 bases lying between them. The CDR3 runs 14 residues. CDR1 and CDR2 (germline): LNHNV, YYDKDF (reference sequence). The CDR3 region is CATSRSRHGYEQYF. CDR3 DNA sequence: TGTGCCACCAGCAGATCTCGACACGGTTACGAGCAGTACTTC.

The CDR3 nucleotides read TGTGCCAGCAGCTTACGGGCAGAGGCGAATGAAAAACTGTTTTTT. It specifies CASSLRAEANEKLFF. The chain is built from TRBV7-9 and TRBJ1-4; D not certain. The CDR3 has 15 residues. V lost 2 bases to trimming and J lost 5 bases, with 12 bases between them. Germline CDR1 is SEHNR and CDR2 is FQNEAQ (reference sequence).

This clonotype occurred once. At one of its ends the junction is not consistent with the germline gene, which may arise from a read error. The J gene is TRBJ1-2, the V gene TRBV4-1, with D perhaps TRBD1 (5 bases). This CDR3 is built from 15 residues. Germline lookup yields CDR1 MGHRA and CDR2 YSYEKL. CDR3 protein: CANSQLIWDGYGYTF. The CDR3, as DNA: TGCGCCAACAGCCAACTCATCTGGGACGGATATGGCTACACCTTC.

The sample holds a few counts of this clonotype. V gene TRBV6-1 combines with J gene TRBJ2-7, with TRBD2 identical over 11 bases. The CDR3 is 15 amino acids. CDR1 MNHNS and CDR2 SASEGT come from the germline V gene. The trim removed 3 bases at V and 4 bases at J, leaving 5 bases unmatched. DNA for the CDR3: TGTGCCAGCAGTGACTTAGGACTAGCGGGTTACGAGCAGTACTTC. It codes for CASSDLGLAGYEQYF.

This sequence joins TRBV21-1 and TRBJ2-7; the table's D call of TRBD2 was not tested on the DNA. TRBV21-1 is recorded as a pseudogene. CDR3 length: 17 amino acids. The CDR3 DNA reads as TGTGCCAGCAGTGCTTCGTCCGGGACTAGCCCACCTTACGAGCAGTACTTC. Encoded protein: CASSASSGTSPPYEQYF.

The chain's CDR3 is CSATPLGGGTTDTQYF. The CDR3 DNA reads as TGCAGTGCTACACCCTTAGGCGGGGGAACCACAGATACGCAGTATTTT. The J gene is TRBJ2-3, the V gene TRBV20-1, with 7 positions matching TRBD2. Germline values: CDR1 DFQATT, CDR2 SNEGSKA (reference sequence). The trim removed 4 bases at V and 2 bases at J, leaving 12 bases unmatched. CDR3 size: 16 residues.

The V and J genes are TRBV5-6 and TRBJ2-4; D unclear. The end of the DNA is better explained by TRBJ2-7, so the J call may be wrong. The germline V gene encodes CDR1 SGHDT and CDR2 YYEEEE. The CDR3 length is 14 residues. The CDR3 loop is CASSLVALIGEQYF. DNA for the CDR3: TGTGCCAGCAGCTTGGTGGCGCTTATCGGCGAGCAGTACTTC.

Concerning this clonotype: The junction departs from germline at one end; a sequencing error may be responsible. The V and J genes are TRBV25-1 and TRBJ1-6; maybe TRBD1 (5 bases). Looked up from germline, CDR1 is MGHDK and CDR2 is SYGVNS. This CDR3 has 16 residues. The CDR3 DNA follows: TGTACCAGCAGTGAAGTGTGGGGGATAGGGAACTCACCCCTCCACTTT. Its protein is CTSSEVWGIGNSPLHF.

The rearrangement uses TRBV6-1 and TRBJ2-6; 8 bases map to TRBD2. The V gene's germline CDR1 is MNHNS and CDR2 SASEGT. The CDR3 is 18 amino acids. Trimming at V came to 6 bases and at J to 0 bases, leaving 10 bases not matched to a gene. The CDR3 bases are TGTGCCAGCAGCGGGTCGTTTAGCGGGGTCTCTGGGGCCAACGTCCTGACTTTC. This sequence encodes CASSGSFSGVSGANVLTF.

This clonotype was seen a few times. The V gene is TRBV3-1, the J gene TRBJ1-1; no clear D. The CDR3 has 12 amino acids. The germline V and J ends were trimmed by 0 bases and 7 bases, with 6 bases remaining between them. Per the germline V gene, CDR1 is LGHDT and CDR2 is YNNKEL (reference sequence). Written as DNA, the CDR3 is TGTGCCAGCAGCCAAGATTGGAGTGAAGCTTTCTTT. Protein product: CASSQDWSEAFF.

This chain joins TRBV20-1 and TRBJ2-1; D uncertain. With 7 bases removed from V and 6 bases from J, the gap between germline ends came to 7 bases. The CDR3 runs 10 residues. The germline gives CDR1 DFQATT, CDR2 SNEGSKA (reference sequence). The CDR3, as DNA: TGCAGTGTGCATTTCAATGAGCAGTTCTTC. Its protein is CSVHFNEQFF.

The chain links TRBV4-2 to TRBJ2-7, with TRBD2 as a possible D gene (6 bases). The last part of the DNA fits TRBJ2-5 better; the J call may be wrong. Germline loops: CDR1 LGHNA, CDR2 YNFKEQ. The CDR3 consists of 16 residues. In DNA, the CDR3 is TGTGCCAGCAGCCAGAGTCGACTAGTGGGTTTGGAGACCCAGTACTTC. It yields the protein CASSQSRLVGLETQYF.

The rearrangement links TRBV9 to TRBJ1-2; 10 bases fit TRBD1. CDR3 length: 13 amino acids. V shed 3 bases, J shed 8 bases, and the junction held 4 bases outside the gene matches. Germline CDR1 reads SGDLS; CDR2 reads YYNGEE. This CDR3 is CASSAGQGRGYTF. DNA for the CDR3: TGTGCCAGCAGCGCGGGACAGGGGAGGGGCTACACCTTC.

This clonotype was counted between two and nine times. With a much larger clone just one base away, this may be a read error. The chain is built from TRBV7-2 and TRBJ1-2; D is ambiguous. This CDR3 comprises 14 residues. The germline V gene encodes CDR1 SGHTA and CDR2 FQGNSA. The CDR3 nucleotides are TGTGCCAGCAGCGTAGCTGGGCTCAGGAATGGCTACACCTTC. This sequence encodes CASSVAGLRNGYTF.

Concerning this clonotype itself: Because it lacks the conserved phenylalanine or tryptophan at the end, this CDR3 is likely a read error. The V gene is TRBV20-1, the J gene TRBJ2-1; D is perhaps TRBD2 (5 bases). This CDR3 has 16 residues. Per the germline V gene, CDR1 is DFQATT and CDR2 is SNEGSKA (reference sequence). V was shortened by 0 bases and J by 5 bases, with 17 bases between the two germline ends. CDR3 region: CSARERLALGHNEQFS. The CDR3 DNA follows: TGCAGTGCTAGAGAGAGGCTAGCACTGGGCCACAATGAGCAGTTCTCC.

This sequence joins TRBV5-1 and TRBJ2-5; the D is unclear. The CDR3 has 13 amino acids. The germline V gene encodes CDR1 SGHRS and CDR2 YFSETQ. The V end lost 3 bases, the J end lost 4 bases, and 10 bases lay between the germline ends. CDR3 sequence: CASSSNSAETQYF. DNA of the CDR3: TGCGCCAGCAGCTCAAACTCCGCAGAGACCCAGTACTTC.

This clonotype has a single count. The J gene is TRBJ2-2, the V gene TRBV20-1; a possible D gene is TRBD2 (6 bases). The germline V gene encodes CDR1 DFQATT and CDR2 SNEGSKA (reference sequence). V lost 0 bases to trimming and J lost 6 bases, with 14 bases between them. The CDR3 spans 15 residues. The CDR3 bases are TGCAGTGCTAGAGATTCGGGAGTGGGGGCCGGGGAGCTGTTTTTT. It translates to CSARDSGVGAGELFF.

This chain links TRBV9 with TRBJ2-1; 7 bases are shared with TRBD1. This CDR3 has 16 residues. Trimming cost V 3 bases and J 8 bases; bases outside gene matches: 14. Looked up from germline, CDR1 is SGDLS and CDR2 is YYNGEE. CDR3 DNA: TGTGCCAGCAGCGCGCCCGGGACAGCCACCAGGGATGAGCAGTTCTTC. Translation: CASSAPGTATRDEQFF.

This rearrangement joins TRBV20-1 to TRBJ2-1; 9 bases are a match to TRBD1. V was pared by 6 bases and J by 6 bases, with 6 bases of the junction left unmatched. There are 13 residues in the CDR3. Looked up from germline, CDR1 is DFQATT and CDR2 is SNEGSKA (reference sequence). In DNA, the CDR3 is TGCAGTGCCCCACCGGGACAGGGCAATGAGCAGTTCTTC. This encodes CSAPPGQGNEQFF.

The chain uses TRBV5-1 and TRBJ2-1; no clear D. This CDR3 spans 15 amino acids. From germline, CDR1 is SGHRS and CDR2 YFSETQ. V lost 4 bases and J 3 bases, leaving 14 bases between the germline ends. CDR3 residues: CASSLDEADYNEQFF. For the CDR3, the DNA is TGCGCCAGCAGCCTTGACGAGGCGGACTACAATGAGCAGTTCTTC.

This rearrangement joins TRBV7-9 to TRBJ2-3; TRBD2 agrees at 11 bases. This CDR3 is built from 16 residues. Germline CDR1 SEHNR, CDR2 FQNEAQ (reference sequence). V dropped 4 bases and J dropped 4; count of bases not matched to a gene: 7. The CDR3 here is CASSSLAGGPADTQYF. The CDR3, as DNA: TGTGCCAGCAGCTCGTTAGCGGGAGGGCCGGCAGATACGCAGTATTTT.

This clonotype was counted only a few times. The J gene is TRBJ2-1, the V gene TRBV20-1; no clear D. V lost 6 bases to trimming and J lost 9 bases, with 18 bases between them. The CDR3 length is 13 residues. CDR1 DFQATT and CDR2 SNEGSKA come from the germline V gene (reference sequence). The DNA of the CDR3 is TGCAGTGCCGTCGGTACCTTAGGTGTTGAGCAGTTCTTC. Its translation is CSAVGTLGVEQFF.